Following are 2 T cell receptor beta chains from one sample sequenced in a study of blood T cell repertoires in COVID-19. Some clones are missing from TCRdb's copy, which holds only in-frame ones; the method was immunoSEQ multiplex PCR. Seen here are 150,000 to 200,000 clones, around 77% observed once, and the top ten hold roughly 3.1%. The specimen sequenced was peripheral blood. Receptor source: a man between 65 and 85 years old with acute or convalescent COVID-19.

In the case of this clone: The sample carries other DNA sequences with the same CDR3. The V and J genes are TRBV25-1 and TRBJ1-1; D gene unclear. CDR1 is MGHDK, CDR2 SYGVNS, per germline. Trimming took 1 base from V and 1 from J, leaving 7 bases between them. The CDR3 totals 14 residues. CDR3 nucleotides: TGTGCCAGCAGTGAATCCCGCAGGAACACTGAAGCTTTCTTT. Its translation: CASSESRRNTEAFF. Using reference TRBV25-1 and TRBJ1-1 for the parts outside the CDR3, the full variable domain is EADIYQTPRYLVIGTGKKITLECSQTMGHDKMYWYQQDPGMELHLIHYSYGVNSTEKGDLSSESTVSRIRTEHFPLTLESARPSHTSQYLCASSESRRNTEAFFGQGTRLTVV.

This clone was found many times. V usage is TRBV3-1 (or the pseudogene TRBV3-2) and J usage is TRBJ1-3; 8 bases agree with TRBD1. CDR1 is LGHDT, CDR2 YNNKEL, per germline (reference sequence). V lost 4 bases, J lost 3 bases, and 2 bases stayed unmatched. The length of the CDR3 is 14 residues. As DNA, the CDR3 is TGTGCCAGCAGCCCCGGGACAGGTGGAAACACCATATATTTT. Protein product: CASSPGTGGNTIYF.